This T cell receptor (beta chain) was captured by sequencing in a study of T cell responses to AZD1222 COVID-19 vaccine. Study-level background: Investigators merged groups given second doses at roughly 4 or roughly 12 weeks.

Notes on the study in general: It was only a handful of AZD1222 recipients who were seropositive at baseline. Unmutated variant regions reportedly attract nearly half of all spike-specific TCRs. Females made up more of the donors, who were largely white British, and clonal diversity may have come out too low.

The CDR3 extends over 15 amino acids. Trimming removed 2 bases at V and 6 bases at J, with 13 bases between. The V gene's germline CDR1 is LGHNA and CDR2 YNFKEQ. This clone was detected a few times. The target antigen is unknown. The protocol was immunoSEQ multiplex PCR, while the TCRdb copy is restricted to in-frame clones and leaves out a portion. The sample includes some 200,000 clones, under 95% of them seen just once. This rearrangement joins TRBV4-2 to TRBJ1-4, with TRBD1 as a possible D gene (5 bases). The sequencing here drew on peripheral blood, taken on day 0 of AZD1222 vaccination. The sequence derives from an adult in good health. DNA of the CDR3: TGTGCCAGCAGCCAAATGGGGGGGGTAGATGAAAAACTGTTTTTT. Its translation: CASSQMGGVDEKLFF.